This record covers a single T cell receptor beta chain. Trimming took 4 bases from V and 6 from J, leaving 20 bases between them. The germline V gene has CDR1 KGHSH and CDR2 LQKENI. There are 16 residues in the CDR3. The sample originates from a study of blood T cell repertoires in COVID-19. Study as a whole: The samples span acute and convalescent COVID-19 from the United States, Italy and Spain. T cells, B-cell-depleted T cells, or PBMCs supplied cDNA or gDNA.

Per the original data handling: Nucleated cell number was recorded as an estimate derived from reference gene primer amplification. The method was immunoSEQ multiplex PCR; TCRdb's version includes in-frame clones alone and lacks a portion of them. The DNA was the basis for D and trimming; V, J and clone size are from that table. The profile shows 130,000 to 150,000 clones, approximately 87% of them singletons. The sequence came from a woman aged 40-49 years with acute or convalescent COVID-19. Sequences were obtained from peripheral blood. This rearrangement joins TRBV18 to TRBJ2-3; D is possibly TRBD2 (6 bases). The CDR3 loop reads CASSLGRRGSGDTQYF. For the CDR3, the DNA is TGTGCCAGCTCACTTGGAAGGCGGGGCTCGGGGGATACGCAGTATTTT.